This is a list of T cell receptor beta chains from one sample in a study of T cell responses to AZD1222 COVID-19 vaccine. TCRdb's copy holds only in-frame clones and misses some; the assay was immunoSEQ multiplex PCR. The sample records 100,000 to 150,000 clones, about 89% being singletons. Sequenced here: peripheral blood, sampled on day 0 of MenACWY control vaccination. All receptors derive from an adult in good health. The CDR3 runs from the conserved cysteine through the conserved F or W. The D gene is left open where the match is weak. Only part of the rows carry a size: once, few, many, or a class if the clone is expanded.

j_call,clone_size,v_call,d_call,cdr3_nt,cdr3_aa
TRBJ1-2,NA,TRBV5-1,TRBD1,TGCGCCAGCAGCACCTTGGGACAGGACCAGAACTATGGCTACACCTTC,CASSTLGQDQNYGYTF
TRBJ1-1,NA,TRBV12-3/TRBV12-4,NA,TGTGCCAGCAGTCCCGCGGGCGGGACCGAAGCTTTCTTT,CASSPAGGTEAFF
TRBJ1-5,NA,TRBV2,NA,TGTGCCAGCAGTGAAGTTCGGTCAAATCAGCCCCAGCATTTT,CASSEVRSNQPQHF
TRBJ2-7,NA,TRBV5-6,TRBD1,TGTGCCAGCAGCTGGGGACAGACCTACGAGCAGTACTTC,CASSWGQTYEQYF
TRBJ1-5,NA,TRBV5-4,NA,TGTGCCACATCCGGGGCCCCATCGAAGGAGCAGCCCCAGCATTTT,CATSGAPSKEQPQHF
TRBJ2-1,NA,TRBV11-3,NA,TGTGCCAGCAGCAAGGAGGCGGGACCGGGGCCTATTGAGCAGTTCTTC,CASSKEAGPGPIEQFF
TRBJ2-2,NA,TRBV7-3,NA,TGTGCCAGCAGCGGAAAGGGCGGGGTTGGCACCGGGGAGCTGTTTTTT,CASSGKGGVGTGELFF
TRBJ1-2,few,TRBV5-5,TRBD1,TGTGCCAGCAGCTTGGGACAGGGGGATGGCTACACCTTC,CASSLGQGDGYTF
TRBJ2-2,NA,TRBV30,TRBD2,TGTGCCTGGAGGTCCAGCGGGAGTTTATGGGAGCTGTTTTTT,CAWRSSGSLWELFF
TRBJ2-3,NA,TRBV24-1,NA,TGTGCCACCAGTGGGGGAGATACGCAGTATTTT,CATSGGDTQYF
TRBJ1-6,NA,TRBV7-3,NA,TGTGCCAGCAGCTTATTTCCAGGGAGTAATTCACCCCTCCACTTT,CASSLFPGSNSPLHF
TRBJ1-5,NA,TRBV19,NA,TGTGCCAGTAGTATATTAGGGAGTAGGGGTAATCAGCCCCAGCATTTT,CASSILGSRGNQPQHF
TRBJ2-7,NA,TRBV6-1,TRBD2,TGTGCCAGCAGTGAACCTACCGAGACGTGGACTAGCGGGAGGTACGAGCAGTACTTC,CASSEPTETWTSGRYEQYF
TRBJ1-1,once,TRBV18,NA,TGTGCCAGCTCACCCCAAGGCAGCAGGACGAACACTGAAGCTTTCTTT,CASSPQGSRTNTEAFF
TRBJ2-3,NA,TRBV10-2,TRBD2,TGCGCCAGCAGACCCGGGACTAGCGTCCGCACAGATACGCAGTATTTT,CASRPGTSVRTDTQYF
TRBJ2-3,NA,TRBV10-3,NA,TGTGCCATCAGTGGGGGTGAACGGAGCACAGATACGCAGTATTTT,CAISGGERSTDTQYF
TRBJ2-3,NA,TRBV10-1,NA,TGCGCCAGCAGTACCAGACACCAGAGCACAGATACGCAGTATTTT,CASSTRHQSTDTQYF
TRBJ1-1,NA,TRBV7-2,NA,TGTGCCAGCAGCTTAGATGTTGGGGGTAGGAGCACTGAAGCTTTCTTT,CASSLDVGGRSTEAFF
TRBJ2-3,NA,TRBV6-5,NA,TGTGCCAGCAGTTACTCTTCAGTGGATCAGTATTTT,CASSYSSVDQYF
TRBJ2-5,NA,TRBV7-9,NA,TGTGCCACGGGGGAACAGGGAGAGACCCAGTACTTC,CATGEQGETQYF
TRBJ2-1,once,TRBV5-1,NA,TGCGCCAGCACCCCCGCGGGCGCTGTCGGCAATGAGCAGTTCTTC,CASTPAGAVGNEQFF
TRBJ2-5,NA,TRBV5-5,NA,TGTGCCAGCAGCTCCCGCGACCAAGAGACCCAGTACTTC,CASSSRDQETQYF
TRBJ2-2,few,TRBV7-6,NA,TGTGCCAGCAGCTTAGTAATTAGCCAGTTCGGGGAGCTGTTTTTT,CASSLVISQFGELFF
TRBJ2-2,NA,TRBV7-3,NA,TGTGCCAGCAGCTTATATAGTTTGACAGCGAACACCGGGGAGCTGTTTTTT,CASSLYSLTANTGELFF
TRBJ2-7,NA,TRBV2,NA,TGTGCCAGCAGTCAAATCGCAGGGCCCTACGAGCAGTACTTC,CASSQIAGPYEQYF
TRBJ2-1,NA,TRBV30,NA,TGTGCCTGGAGTCAGAGGGAGGAGGGTGAGCAGTTCTTC,CAWSQREEGEQFF
TRBJ2-7,NA,TRBV5-1,NA,TGCGCCAGCAGCTTTAGCTCCTACGAGCAGTACTTC,CASSFSSYEQYF
TRBJ1-4,NA,TRBV6-5,TRBD1,TGTGCCAGCAAAGATAGGGGGCTAGGAAAACTGTTTTTT,CASKDRGLGKLFF
TRBJ2-7,NA,TRBV28,NA,TGTGCCAGCGGTACGTACGAGCAGTACTTC,CASGTYEQYF
TRBJ1-5,NA,TRBV10-2,TRBD1,TGCGCCAGCAGTGATCGCAGGGGGGGTCAGCCCCAGCATTTT,CASSDRRGGQPQHF
TRBJ1-1,NA,TRBV4-3,NA,TGCGCCAGCAGCCAAGACCGGATCTCTAACACTGAAGCTTTCTTT,CASSQDRISNTEAFF
TRBJ2-3,NA,TRBV9,TRBD2,TGTGCCAGCAGCGTAGACGGGAGGGATGTAGATACGCAGTATTTT,CASSVDGRDVDTQYF
TRBJ2-1,NA,TRBV7-9,NA,TGTGCCAGCAGCTTGGAGGGCTCCTACAATGAGCAGTTCTTC,CASSLEGSYNEQFF
TRBJ2-1,once,TRBV6-1,NA,TGTGCCAGCAGTGACGTGTTCTGGCAGTTCTTC,CASSDVFWQFF
TRBJ2-3,NA,TRBV7-2,NA,TGTGCCAGCAGCTTAAATCAGGGCGGAACAGATACGCAGTATTTT,CASSLNQGGTDTQYF
TRBJ1-3,NA,TRBV29-1,TRBD1,TGCAGCTACCGACAGGGGTTGTCTGGAAACACCATATATTTT,CSYRQGLSGNTIYF
TRBJ2-2,NA,TRBV7-3,NA,TGTGCCAGCAGCTTGGGTTTCGGGGAGCTGTTTTTT,CASSLGFGELFF
TRBJ2-7,NA,TRBV7-3,TRBD2,TGTGCCAGCAGCTTACTAGCGGGCCCCTACGAGCAGTACTTC,CASSLLAGPYEQYF
TRBJ2-1,NA,TRBV6-5,TRBD1,TGTGCCAGCAGCCAAGGACAGGGCTACAATGAGCAGTTCTTC,CASSQGQGYNEQFF
TRBJ1-2,NA,TRBV5-1,NA,TGCGCCAGCAGCTTGGCCTCGGCAGGCCTCTATGGCTACACCTTC,CASSLASAGLYGYTF
TRBJ2-1,NA,TRBV6-5,NA,TGTGCCAGCAGACTAGGCCGATTCAATGAGCAGTTCTTC,CASRLGRFNEQFF
TRBJ2-7,NA,TRBV19,TRBD1,TGTGCCAGTAGTATATCGGACAGGGGACCCTACGAGCAGTACTTC,CASSISDRGPYEQYF
TRBJ2-7,NA,TRBV7-8,NA,TGTGCCAGCAGCGCCCTGCTAGGGGTCTACGAGCAGTACTTC,CASSALLGVYEQYF
TRBJ2-7,NA,TRBV27,NA,TGTGCCAGCAACCACCCGGCCTACGAGCAGTACTTC,CASNHPAYEQYF
TRBJ2-5,NA,TRBV5-5,TRBD1,TGTGCCAGCAGGCATCAGGGACAGTATGGAGGGACCCAGTACTTC,CASRHQGQYGGTQYF